The entry that follows covers one T cell receptor (beta chain) sequence. The antigen it recognizes is unknown. No per-base quality is available; no much larger clone lies one base away. This entry comes from a study of identical twins (dated by TCRdb to 2016 to 2017). Background for the entire study: TCR alpha and beta repertoires from monozygotic twins, unrelated adults of various ages and cord blood were deep-sequenced to test whether fetal clonotypes persist. To rule out contamination, the twin experiments were replicated at different times with different library preparation protocols. Beyond this particular receptor, the publication reports: Conclusions relied on cross-sectional statistical analysis, since the same donors could not be followed over many years. Out-of-frame TCR alpha sequences shared between twins showed an excess of low generation-probability sequences compared with coincidental sharing between unrelated individuals. Abundant cord blood beta clonotypes had fewer insertions, young adult naive repertoires showed a similar but weaker trend, and memory repertoires showed no such trend. In beta out-of-frame sequences, excess twin sharing was weaker, because having fewer shared sequences lowered the signal-to-noise ratio. In monozygotic twins, out-of-frame TCR alpha sharing was systematically underestimated by recombination models, although the models agreed with sharing between unrelated individuals. Invariant T cells such as MAIT and iNKT could partly confound zero-insertion analyses, although diverse VJ usage argued against such confounding for most clonotypes.

V drops 5 bases and J drops 7 bases, leaving 18 bases in between. Reading from cysteine to phenylalanine, the CDR3 counts 15 amino acids. This entry keeps only the CDR3 DNA: 45 bases, framed from base 1. From the germline V gene, CDR1 is SGHVS and CDR2 is FQNEAQ. Libraries were constructed by 5' RACE. The sequencer listed for this sample is Illumina HiSeq 2000. Template switching introduced a universal primer binding site; the final cDNA contained a unique molecular identifier, enabling accurate counting of TCR cDNA molecules. Specific primers in the conserved constant-segment region were used to synthesize first-strand cDNA for TCR alpha and beta chains. To control for contamination, each cDNA library was double barcoded with a SMART-Mk sample barcode plus Illumina barcodes. TruSeq adapter sequences along with Illumina sample barcodes were introduced in two successive PCR steps. Sequencing of the TCR alpha and beta cDNA libraries was done on the Illumina HiSeq platform using custom primers. The original methods were these. MiGEC was used to process raw reads and extract unique molecular identifiers, and MiXCR was used to find CDR3 positions. Recombination models were inferred per individual with the repgenHMM and IGoR tools using an EM algorithm. The analysis of shared clonotypes was done with the tcR package in R, with sharing normalized by the product of cloneset sizes. To study raw recombination free of thymic and clonal selection effects, out-of-frame nonproductive sequences were analyzed. Using fastp at Q25 and MiXCR, TCRdb reprocessed the public reads and kept productive beta chains. One record per CDR3 amino acid sequence lists the most common genes and DNA. TCRdb, rather than the study authors, made the V and J calls. The sample records about 890,000 distinct CDR3 sequences, roughly 12% of which are singletons. The top ten clones comprise 1.5% to 2% of the sample.

All donors were healthy Caucasians. The twin cohort consisted of three pairs of female monozygotic twins, all aged roughly 18 to 30 years. The RNA used for TCR libraries was isolated from peripheral blood mononuclear cells. The sample was also linked to a second study, of yellow fever vaccine responses in identical twins. The other study reports the following: The T cell response to vaccination in identical twins was reported by the authors to appear partly convergent and partly personalized. The study precisely tracked vaccine-responding T cell clones in identical twins.

Sequencing input: PBMCs. This clonotype was obtained from a woman under 30 in good health. The chain couples TRBV7-8 to TRBJ1-5; TRBD1 is possibly the D segment (6 matching bases). The sequence in DNA is TGTGCCAGCAGCGTCGGGACAATAGCGGTCCAGCCCCAGCATTTT. This yields the protein CASSVGTIAVQPQHF.